This TCR beta chain was recorded in a study of shared T cell receptors in the human thymus. Germline-derived CDR1 and CDR2 are SGHVS and FQNEAQ. The CDR3 runs 15 residues. The V and J ends lost 1 base and 1 base respectively, with 10 bases between them. Sequencing was performed with immunoSEQ multiplex PCR; in TCRdb, only in-frame clones are kept and a portion is missing. The data contain approximately 490,000 clones, approximately 80% of them singletons. This sample was shared with a second study, whose subject was human thymus T cells. Per that paper: Immunologically healthy infants in Finland undergoing congenital heart defect surgery were the donors. Thymic resections from corrective heart surgery supplied the tissue. It looked as if thymic and blood repertoires used V and J genes in a biased way. Unrelated individuals had highly overlapping thymic repertoires, as reported in related research.

The gene calls are TRBV7-8 and TRBJ2-5; TRBD1 might be the D (6 bases). Sequenced input: thymocytes. The sequence derives from a boy under three years old with a congenital heart defect. The CDR3 nucleotides are TGTGCCAGCAGCTTAGAGGGGGTCAGCCAAGAGACCCAGTACTTC. The encoded protein is CASSLEGVSQETQYF. The variable domain in full, with the rest retrieved from reference TRBV7-8 and TRBJ2-5, is GAGVSQSPRYKVAKRGQDVALRCDPISGHVSLFWYQQALGQGPEFLTYFQNEAQLDKSGLPSDRFFAERPEGSVSTLKIQRTQQEDSAVYLCASSLEGVSQETQYFGPGTRLLVL.